The next 10 T cell receptor beta chains were all read from a single sample in a study of blood T cell repertoires in COVID-19 (dated by TCRdb to the early 2020s). Library creation used the immunoSEQ multiplex PCR assay. TCRdb carries this immuneACCESS record with in-frame sequences only. Its versions omit some clonotypes, under half of them owing to an unresolved V gene in the studies checked, with the rest unexplained. The sample table shows about 89,000 clones, and about 80% are seen once. The ten largest clones represent around 49% of the sample. The sample taken for sequencing was peripheral blood. These receptors were collected from a human donor in a cohort sampled during active COVID-19.

This clone was observed a handful of times. J is TRBJ2-1 and V is TRBV7-9; the match to TRBD1 covers 11 bases. This CDR3 comprises 14 residues. Germline CDR1 is SEHNR and CDR2 is FQNEAQ (reference sequence). After removal of 5 bases from V and 7 bases from J, the junction contained 4 bases not matched to a gene. The CDR3: CASSLRDRGNEQFF. Here the CDR3 DNA reads TGTGCCAGCAGCCTTCGGGACAGGGGGAATGAGCAGTTCTTC. The full variable domain, its missing parts supplied by reference TRBV7-9 and TRBJ2-1, is DTGVSQNPRHKITKRGQNVTFRCDPISEHNRLYWYRQTLGQGPEFLTYFQNEAQLEKSRLLSDRFSAERPKGSFSTLEIQRTEQGDSAMYLCASSLRDRGNEQFFGPGTRLTVL.

The rearrangement links TRBV6-6 to TRBJ2-7; D is ambiguous. The CDR3 sequence is 11 residues long. Per germline, CDR1 MNHNY and CDR2 SVGAGI (reference sequence). V was trimmed by 9 bases and J by 3 bases, leaving 9 bases between them. CDR3 DNA: TGTGCCAGTGGCTCCGTCTACGAGCAGTACTTC. This sequence encodes CASGSVYEQYF.

The count of this clone is one. The chain combines TRBV12-3 or TRBV12-4 with TRBJ2-7; D remains unclear. This CDR3 has 13 amino acids. V dropped 4 bases and J dropped 3 bases, with 10 bases sitting between them. The chain's CDR3 is CASSSPKSYEQYF. DNA for the CDR3: TGTGCCAGCAGTTCCCCCAAGAGCTACGAGCAGTACTTC.

The V and J genes are TRBV5-5 and TRBJ2-7; perhaps TRBD2 as D (6 bases). CDR1 and CDR2 from the germline V gene are SGHKS and YYEKEE (reference sequence). Trimming left V 4 bases short and J 3 bases short, with 11 bases between. This CDR3 comprises 13 residues. In DNA, the CDR3 is TGTGCCAGCAGCGGTTTGCGGGACTACGAGCAGTACTTC. Translated: CASSGLRDYEQYF.

The chain has TRBV3-1 (or the pseudogene TRBV3-2) and TRBJ2-7, with TRBD1 as a possible D gene (5 bases). CDR1 and CDR2 (germline): LGHDT, YNNKEL (reference sequence). The CDR3 extends over 11 amino acids. Trimming cost V 4 bases and J 11 bases, with 12 bases left between them. The CDR3 region is CASSRGGAKYF. CDR3 bases: TGTGCCAGCAGCCGGGGTGGGGCTAAGTACTTC.

This sequence joins TRBV6-5 and TRBJ1-1; D is uncertain. Per germline, CDR1 MNHEY and CDR2 SVGAGI. This CDR3 is 11 amino acids long. V shed 10 bases and J shed 1 base, with 7 bases lying between them. Written as DNA, the CDR3 is TGTGCCACCGAGGGGAACACTGAAGCTTTCTTT. It yields the protein CATEGNTEAFF.

V is TRBV12-3 or TRBV12-4 and J is TRBJ2-3; no clear D gene. The V and J ends lost 3 bases and 5 bases respectively, with 9 bases between them. CDR3 size: 13 residues. The CDR3 is CASSFRSGDTQYF. The CDR3 DNA reads as TGTGCCAGCAGTTTTCGATCGGGAGATACGCAGTATTTT.

This clone was seen many times. This chain connects TRBV5-1 to TRBJ2-1; 7 bases map to TRBD2. The CDR3 spans 15 residues. V was pared by 4 bases and J by 7 bases, with 11 bases of the junction left unmatched. The germline V gene encodes CDR1 SGHRS and CDR2 YFSETQ. The CDR3 nucleotides read TGCGCCAGCAGCGGCGGGGGAGCAAAAGGGAATGAGCAGTTCTTC. Its translation: CASSGGGAKGNEQFF. Looking up the rest from reference TRBV5-1 and TRBJ2-1 gives the full variable domain: KAGVTQTPRYLIKTRGQQVTLSCSPISGHRSVSWYQQTPGQGLQFLFEYFSETQRNKGNFPGRFSGRQFSNSRSEMNVSTLELGDSALYLCASSGGGAKGNEQFFGPGTRLTVL.

The chain carries TRBV14 and TRBJ2-5; no clear D. CDR1 is SGHDN and CDR2 is FVKESK in the germline V gene. V lost 4 bases and J lost 1, with 7 bases in between. This CDR3 region has 13 residues. The CDR3 DNA reads as TGTGCCAGCAGCCTTATTTCCCAAGAGACCCAGTACTTC. Translating gives CASSLISQETQYF.

The J gene is TRBJ1-2, the V gene TRBV28; 9 nucleotides line up with TRBD1. V lost 5 bases to trimming and J lost 6 bases; unmatched junction nucleotides: 7. From germline, CDR1 is MDHEN and CDR2 SYDVKM. CDR3 length: 14 residues. This CDR3 reads CASSPQGAPHGYTF. The CDR3 nucleotides read TGTGCCAGCAGTCCACAGGGGGCCCCGCATGGCTACACCTTC.